The sequence of this T cell receptor (beta chain) was determined in a study of blood T cell repertoires in COVID-19. Turning to the study itself: The United States, Italy and Spain provided the acute and convalescent COVID-19 samples. T cells, B-cell-depleted T cells, or PBMCs supplied cDNA or gDNA.

V lost 4 bases and J lost 4; bases outside the gene matches: 9. Per the germline V gene, CDR1 is SEHNR and CDR2 is FQNEAQ (reference sequence). CDR3 length: 16 amino acids. Authors' analysis steps: Counts of nucleated cells, estimated from reference gene primer amplification, were obtained. Assay: immunoSEQ multiplex PCR; the TCRdb copy retains only in-frame clones and omits some. That table furnishes V, J and clone size, whereas the DNA furnished D and trimming. Here the sample spans about 240,000 clones, around 86% being singletons. The receptor was isolated from a woman aged 60-70 years with active or convalescent COVID-19. This sequence joins TRBV7-9 and TRBJ1-5; 8 positions match TRBD1. Sequenced: peripheral blood. The CDR3 DNA is TGTGCCAGCAGCTACTCCCACACAGGGGGGAATCAGCCCCAGCATTTT. Translating it yields CASSYSHTGGNQPQHF.